This T cell receptor (beta chain) was recovered during a study of blood T cell repertoires in COVID-19. Study overall: Researchers got acute and convalescent COVID-19 samples from the United States, Italy and Spain. Sources were T cells, B-cell-depleted T cells, or PBMCs; the material itself was cDNA or gDNA.

The CDR3 runs to 14 residues. In germline, CDR1 is ENHRY, CDR2 SYGVKD. The V end lost 11 bases, the J end lost 8 bases, and 22 bases lay between the germline ends. Authors' analysis steps: Estimation of nucleated cell counts relied on the amplification of reference gene primers. The repertoire was sequenced with immunoSEQ multiplex PCR; TCRdb's copy has only in-frame clones and lacks some. V and J calls and clone size are copied from that table; D and trimming were computed from the DNA. This table holds about 170,000 clones, about 86% found once. The TCR sequence derives from a man aged 18 to 30 with active or convalescent COVID-19. The specimen sequenced was peripheral blood. V and J are TRBV10-3 and TRBJ2-1; weak D call: TRBD1 (7 bases). The CDR3 sequence is CAVHRGGNVDEQFF. CDR3 sequence (DNA): TGTGCCGTCCACAGGGGAGGTAATGTTGATGAGCAGTTCTTC.